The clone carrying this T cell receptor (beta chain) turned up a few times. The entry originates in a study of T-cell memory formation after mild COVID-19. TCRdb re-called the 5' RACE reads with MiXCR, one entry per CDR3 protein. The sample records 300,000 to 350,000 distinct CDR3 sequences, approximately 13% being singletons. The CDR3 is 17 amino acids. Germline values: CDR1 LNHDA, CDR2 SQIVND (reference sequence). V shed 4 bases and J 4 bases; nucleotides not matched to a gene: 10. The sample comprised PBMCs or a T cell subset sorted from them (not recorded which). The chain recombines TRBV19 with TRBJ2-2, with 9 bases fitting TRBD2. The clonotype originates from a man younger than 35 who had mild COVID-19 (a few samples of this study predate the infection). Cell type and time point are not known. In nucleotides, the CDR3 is TGTGCCAGTAGTACCCCGGCTAGCGGGGATGTCACCGGGGAGCTGTTTTTT. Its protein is CASSTPASGDVTGELFF.